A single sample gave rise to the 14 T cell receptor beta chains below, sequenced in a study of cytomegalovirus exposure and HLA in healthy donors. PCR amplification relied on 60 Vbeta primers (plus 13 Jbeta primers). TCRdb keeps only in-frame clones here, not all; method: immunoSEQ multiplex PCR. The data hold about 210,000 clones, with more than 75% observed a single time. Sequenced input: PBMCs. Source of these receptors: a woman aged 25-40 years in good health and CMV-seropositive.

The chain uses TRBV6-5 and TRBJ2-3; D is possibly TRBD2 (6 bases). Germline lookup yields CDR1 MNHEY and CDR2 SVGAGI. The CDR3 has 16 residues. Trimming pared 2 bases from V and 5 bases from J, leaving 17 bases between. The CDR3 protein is CASSYASDLPGDTQYF. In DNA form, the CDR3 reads TGTGCCAGCAGTTACGCTAGCGACCTCCCCGGAGATACGCAGTATTTT.

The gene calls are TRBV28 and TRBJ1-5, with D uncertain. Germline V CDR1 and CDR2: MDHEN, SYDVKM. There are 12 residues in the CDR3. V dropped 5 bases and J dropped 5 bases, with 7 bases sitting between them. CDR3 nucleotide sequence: TGTGCCAGCAGTGCTCAGGATCAGCCCCAGCATTTT. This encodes CASSAQDQPQHF.

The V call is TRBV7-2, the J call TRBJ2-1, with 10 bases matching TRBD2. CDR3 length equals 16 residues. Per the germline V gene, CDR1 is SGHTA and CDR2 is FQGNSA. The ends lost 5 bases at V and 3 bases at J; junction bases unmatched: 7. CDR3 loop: CASSPGLAVIYNEQFF. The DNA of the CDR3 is TGTGCCAGCAGCCCCGGACTAGCGGTGATCTACAATGAGCAGTTCTTC.

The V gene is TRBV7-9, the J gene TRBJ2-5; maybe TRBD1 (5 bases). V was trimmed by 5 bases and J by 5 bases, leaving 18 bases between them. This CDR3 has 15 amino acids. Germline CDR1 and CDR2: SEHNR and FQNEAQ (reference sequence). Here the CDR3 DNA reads TGTGCCAGCAGCCCGGGCAGGGTTAGTTGGGAGACCCAGTACTTC. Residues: CASSPGRVSWETQYF.

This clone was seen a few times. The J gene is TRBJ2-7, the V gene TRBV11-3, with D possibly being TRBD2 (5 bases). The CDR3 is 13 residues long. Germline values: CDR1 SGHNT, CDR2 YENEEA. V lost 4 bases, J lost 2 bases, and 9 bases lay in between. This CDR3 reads CASSSGYTYEQYF. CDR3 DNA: TGTGCCAGCAGCTCGGGGTACACCTACGAGCAGTACTTC.

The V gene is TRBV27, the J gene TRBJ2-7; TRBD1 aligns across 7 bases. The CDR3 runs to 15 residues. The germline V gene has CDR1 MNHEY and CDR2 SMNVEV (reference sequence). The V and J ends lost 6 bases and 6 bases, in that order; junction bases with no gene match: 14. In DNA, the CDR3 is TGTGCCAGCAGCCTGACAGGGAAAAGGGTTTTCGAGCAGTACTTC. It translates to CASSLTGKRVFEQYF.

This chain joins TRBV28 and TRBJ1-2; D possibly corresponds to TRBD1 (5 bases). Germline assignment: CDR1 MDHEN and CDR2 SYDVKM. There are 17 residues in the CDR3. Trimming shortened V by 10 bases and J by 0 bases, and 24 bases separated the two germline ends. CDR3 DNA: TGTGCCACCGGCGTTGTATTTTACAGGAATCCTAACTATGGCTACACCTTC. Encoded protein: CATGVVFYRNPNYGYTF.

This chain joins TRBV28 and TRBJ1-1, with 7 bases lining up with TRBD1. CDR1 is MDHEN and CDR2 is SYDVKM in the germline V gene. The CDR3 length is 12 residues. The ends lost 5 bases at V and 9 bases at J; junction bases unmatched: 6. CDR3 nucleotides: TGTGCCAGCAGTACCGGACAGGAACAAGCTTTCTTT. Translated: CASSTGQEQAFF.

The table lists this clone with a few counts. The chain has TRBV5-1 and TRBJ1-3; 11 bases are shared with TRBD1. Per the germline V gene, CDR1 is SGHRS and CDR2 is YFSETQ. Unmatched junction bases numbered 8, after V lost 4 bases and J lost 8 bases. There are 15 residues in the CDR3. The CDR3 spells CASSADRGRSDTIYF. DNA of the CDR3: TGCGCCAGCAGCGCGGACAGGGGGCGGTCGGACACCATATATTTT. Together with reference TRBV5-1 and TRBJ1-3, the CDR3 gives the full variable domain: KAGVTQTPRYLIKTRGQQVTLSCSPISGHRSVSWYQQTPGQGLQFLFEYFSETQRNKGNFPGRFSGRQFSNSRSEMNVSTLELGDSALYLCASSADRGRSDTIYFGEGSWLTVV.

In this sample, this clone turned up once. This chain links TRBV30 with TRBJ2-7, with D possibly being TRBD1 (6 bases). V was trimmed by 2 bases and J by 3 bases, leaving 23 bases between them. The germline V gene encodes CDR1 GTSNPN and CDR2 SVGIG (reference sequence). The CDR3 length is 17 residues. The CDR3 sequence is CAWSQILVGRGVYEQYF. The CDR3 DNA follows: TGTGCCTGGAGTCAGATTTTGGTTGGCAGGGGAGTCTACGAGCAGTACTTC. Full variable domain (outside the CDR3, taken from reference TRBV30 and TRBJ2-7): SQTIHQWPATLVQPVGSPLSLECTVEGTSNPNLYWYRQAAGRGLQLLFYSVGIGQISSEVPQNLSASRPQDRQFILSSKKLLLSDSGFYLCAWSQILVGRGVYEQYFGPGTRLTVT.

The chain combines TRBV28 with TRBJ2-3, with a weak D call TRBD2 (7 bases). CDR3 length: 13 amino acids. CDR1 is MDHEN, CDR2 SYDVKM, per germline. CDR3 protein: CAWGAGVRDTQYF. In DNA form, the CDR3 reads TGTGCTTGGGGGGCGGGAGTGAGAGATACGCAGTATTTT.

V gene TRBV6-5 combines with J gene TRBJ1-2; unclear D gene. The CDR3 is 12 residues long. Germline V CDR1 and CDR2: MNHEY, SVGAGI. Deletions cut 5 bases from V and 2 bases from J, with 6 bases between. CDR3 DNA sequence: TGTGCCAGCAGTGAGGAGAACTATGGCTACACCTTC. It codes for CASSEENYGYTF.

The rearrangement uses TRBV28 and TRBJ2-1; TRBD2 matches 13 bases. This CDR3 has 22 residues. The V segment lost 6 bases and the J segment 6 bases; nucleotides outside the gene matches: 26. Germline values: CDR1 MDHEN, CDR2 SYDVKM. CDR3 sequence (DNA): TGTGCCAGCAGGGGGGCGCCCGGACTAGCGGGAGATTCATGGGGTCTAGGCAATGAGCAGTTCTTC. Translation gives CASRGAPGLAGDSWGLGNEQFF.

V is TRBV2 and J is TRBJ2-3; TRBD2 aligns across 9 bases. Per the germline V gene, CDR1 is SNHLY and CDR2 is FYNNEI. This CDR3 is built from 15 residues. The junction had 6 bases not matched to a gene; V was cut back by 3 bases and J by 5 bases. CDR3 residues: CASSEAGGGEDTQYF. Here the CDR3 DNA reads TGTGCCAGCAGTGAGGCGGGGGGGGGAGAAGATACGCAGTATTTT.